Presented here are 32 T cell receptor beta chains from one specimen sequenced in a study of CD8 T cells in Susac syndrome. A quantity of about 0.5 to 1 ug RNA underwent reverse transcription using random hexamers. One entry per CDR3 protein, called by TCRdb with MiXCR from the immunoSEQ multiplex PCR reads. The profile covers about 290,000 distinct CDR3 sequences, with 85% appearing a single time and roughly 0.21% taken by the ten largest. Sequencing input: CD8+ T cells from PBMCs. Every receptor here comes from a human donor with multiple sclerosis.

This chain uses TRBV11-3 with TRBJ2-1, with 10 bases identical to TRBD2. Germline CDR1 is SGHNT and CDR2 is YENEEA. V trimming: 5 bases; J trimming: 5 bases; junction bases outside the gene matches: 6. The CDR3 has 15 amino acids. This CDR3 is CASSQRTSGNNEQFF. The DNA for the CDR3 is TGTGCCAGCAGCCAGAGGACTAGCGGCAACAATGAGCAGTTCTTC.

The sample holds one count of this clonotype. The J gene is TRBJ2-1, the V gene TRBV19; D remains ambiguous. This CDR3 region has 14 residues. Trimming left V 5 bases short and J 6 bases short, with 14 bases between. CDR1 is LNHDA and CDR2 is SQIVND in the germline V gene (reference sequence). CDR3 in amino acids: CASSYTELGNEQFF. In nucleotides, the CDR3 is TGTGCCAGTAGTTACACGGAGCTGGGCAATGAGCAGTTCTTC.

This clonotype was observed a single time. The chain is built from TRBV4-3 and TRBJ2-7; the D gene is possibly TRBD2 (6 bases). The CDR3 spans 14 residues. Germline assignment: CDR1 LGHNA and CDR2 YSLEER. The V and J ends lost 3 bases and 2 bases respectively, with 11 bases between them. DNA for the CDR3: TGCGCCAGCAGCCAGTTCGGAGGGGCCTACGAGCAGTACTTC. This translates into CASSQFGGAYEQYF.

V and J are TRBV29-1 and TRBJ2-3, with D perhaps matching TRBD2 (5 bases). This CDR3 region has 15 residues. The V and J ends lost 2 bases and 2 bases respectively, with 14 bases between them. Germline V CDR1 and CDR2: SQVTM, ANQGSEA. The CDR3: CSVEYQRSPTDTQYF. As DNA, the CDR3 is TGCAGCGTTGAATACCAGCGGAGCCCCACAGATACGCAGTATTTT.

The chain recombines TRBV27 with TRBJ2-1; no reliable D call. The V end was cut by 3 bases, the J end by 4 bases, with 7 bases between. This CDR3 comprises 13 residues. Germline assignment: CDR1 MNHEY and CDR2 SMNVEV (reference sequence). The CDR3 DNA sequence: TGTGCCAGCAGTTTTTGGGCGTACAATGAGCAGTTCTTC. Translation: CASSFWAYNEQFF.

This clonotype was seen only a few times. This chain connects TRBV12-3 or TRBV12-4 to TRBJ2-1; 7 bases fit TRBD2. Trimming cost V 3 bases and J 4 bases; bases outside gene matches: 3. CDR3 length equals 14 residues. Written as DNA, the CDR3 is TGTGCCAGCAGTTTCGGCGGGAGTTACAATGAGCAGTTCTTC. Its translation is CASSFGGSYNEQFF.

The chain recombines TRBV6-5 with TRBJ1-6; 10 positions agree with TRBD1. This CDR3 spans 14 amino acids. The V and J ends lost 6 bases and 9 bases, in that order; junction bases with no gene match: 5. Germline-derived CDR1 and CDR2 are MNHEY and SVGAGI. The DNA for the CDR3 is TGTGCCAGCAGGGTCGGGACAGGGGTTTCACCCCTCCACTTT. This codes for CASRVGTGVSPLHF.

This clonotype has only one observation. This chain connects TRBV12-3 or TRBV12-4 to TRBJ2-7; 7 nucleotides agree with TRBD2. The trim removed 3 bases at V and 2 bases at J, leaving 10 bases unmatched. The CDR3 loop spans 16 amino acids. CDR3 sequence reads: CASSLNLGTKAYEQYF. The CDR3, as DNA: TGTGCCAGCAGTTTGAATCTCGGGACTAAGGCCTACGAGCAGTACTTC.

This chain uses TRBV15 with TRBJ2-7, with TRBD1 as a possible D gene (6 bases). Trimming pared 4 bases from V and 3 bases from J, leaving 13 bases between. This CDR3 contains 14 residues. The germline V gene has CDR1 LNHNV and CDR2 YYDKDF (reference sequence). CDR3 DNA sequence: TGTGCCACCAGCACCCAAACGACAGGCTACGAGCAGTACTTC. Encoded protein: CATSTQTTGYEQYF.

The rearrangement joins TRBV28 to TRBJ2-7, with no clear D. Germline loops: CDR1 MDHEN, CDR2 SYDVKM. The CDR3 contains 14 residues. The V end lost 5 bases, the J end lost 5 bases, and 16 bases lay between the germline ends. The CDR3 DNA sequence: TGTGCCAGCAGTCTATCCCCATTTTCGGACGAGCAGTACTTC. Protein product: CASSLSPFSDEQYF.

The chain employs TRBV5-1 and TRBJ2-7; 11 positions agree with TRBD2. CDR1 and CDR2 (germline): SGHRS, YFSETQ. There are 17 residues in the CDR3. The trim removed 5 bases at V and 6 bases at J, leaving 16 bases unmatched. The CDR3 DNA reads TGCGCCAGCAGGCTTGAATACGGGACTAGCGGACAGAGCGAGCAGTACTTC. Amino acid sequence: CASRLEYGTSGQSEQYF.

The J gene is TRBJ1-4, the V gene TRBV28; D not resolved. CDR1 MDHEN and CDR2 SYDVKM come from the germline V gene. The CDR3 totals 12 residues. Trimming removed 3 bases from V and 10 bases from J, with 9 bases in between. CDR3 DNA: TGTGCCAGCAGTTTTGAGTCCGGAAAACTGTTTTTT. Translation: CASSFESGKLFF.

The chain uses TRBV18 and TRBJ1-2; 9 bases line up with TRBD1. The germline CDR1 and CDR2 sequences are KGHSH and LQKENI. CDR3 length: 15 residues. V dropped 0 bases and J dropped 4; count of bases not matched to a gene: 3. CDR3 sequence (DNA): TGTGCCAGCTCACCACCAAACAGGGGGCTCTATGGCTACACCTTC. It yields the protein CASSPPNRGLYGYTF.

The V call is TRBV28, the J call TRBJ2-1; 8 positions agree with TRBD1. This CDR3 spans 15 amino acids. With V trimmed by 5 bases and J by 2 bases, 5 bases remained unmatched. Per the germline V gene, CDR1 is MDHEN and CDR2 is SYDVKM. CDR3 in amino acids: CASSGDRSAYNEQFF. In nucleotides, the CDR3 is TGTGCCAGCAGTGGGGACAGGTCGGCCTACAATGAGCAGTTCTTC.

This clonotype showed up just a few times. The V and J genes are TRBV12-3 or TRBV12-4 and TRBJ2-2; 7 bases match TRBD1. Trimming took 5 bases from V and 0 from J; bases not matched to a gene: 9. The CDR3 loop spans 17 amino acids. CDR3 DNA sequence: TGTGCCAGCAGTGCGCCAACAGGGGAACCGAACACCGGGGAGCTGTTTTTT. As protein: CASSAPTGEPNTGELFF.

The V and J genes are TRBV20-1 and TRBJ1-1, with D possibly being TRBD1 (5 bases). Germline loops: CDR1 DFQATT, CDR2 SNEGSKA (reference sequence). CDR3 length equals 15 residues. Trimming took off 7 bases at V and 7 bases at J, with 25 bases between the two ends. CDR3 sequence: CSVNRRDAVVLEAFF. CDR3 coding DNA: TGCAGTGTAAATCGAAGGGACGCCGTCGTCCTTGAAGCTTTCTTT.

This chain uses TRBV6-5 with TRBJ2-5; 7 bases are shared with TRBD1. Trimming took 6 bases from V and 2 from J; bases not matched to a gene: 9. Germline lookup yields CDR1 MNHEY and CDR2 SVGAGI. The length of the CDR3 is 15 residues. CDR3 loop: CASRETGLEQETQYF. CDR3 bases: TGTGCCAGCAGAGAGACAGGGCTGGAACAAGAGACCCAGTACTTC.

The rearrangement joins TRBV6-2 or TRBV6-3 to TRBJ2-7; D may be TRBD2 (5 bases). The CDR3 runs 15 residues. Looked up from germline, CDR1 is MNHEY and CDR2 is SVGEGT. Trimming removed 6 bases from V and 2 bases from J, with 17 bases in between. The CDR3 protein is CASRGFAGNAYEQYF. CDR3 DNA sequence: TGTGCCAGCAGAGGTTTCGCGGGCAATGCCTACGAGCAGTACTTC.

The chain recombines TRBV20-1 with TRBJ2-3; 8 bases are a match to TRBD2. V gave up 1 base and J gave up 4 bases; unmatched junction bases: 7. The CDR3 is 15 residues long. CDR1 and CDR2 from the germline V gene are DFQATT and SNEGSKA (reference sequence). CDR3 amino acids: CSARAPGGPADTQYF. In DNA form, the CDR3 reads TGCAGTGCTAGAGCCCCGGGAGGGCCGGCAGATACGCAGTATTTT.

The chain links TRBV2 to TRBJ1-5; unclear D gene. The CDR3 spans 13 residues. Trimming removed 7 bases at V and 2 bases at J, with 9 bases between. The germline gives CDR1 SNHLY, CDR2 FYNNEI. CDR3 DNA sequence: TGTGCCAGCAAGGGTGATGGCAATCAGCCCCAGCATTTT. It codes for CASKGDGNQPQHF.

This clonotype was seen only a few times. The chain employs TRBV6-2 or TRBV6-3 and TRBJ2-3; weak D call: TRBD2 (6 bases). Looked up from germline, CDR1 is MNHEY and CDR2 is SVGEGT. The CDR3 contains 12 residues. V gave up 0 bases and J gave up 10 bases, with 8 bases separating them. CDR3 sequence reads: CASSYSRDSQYF. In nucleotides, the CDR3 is TGTGCCAGCAGTTACTCGAGGGACTCGCAGTATTTT.

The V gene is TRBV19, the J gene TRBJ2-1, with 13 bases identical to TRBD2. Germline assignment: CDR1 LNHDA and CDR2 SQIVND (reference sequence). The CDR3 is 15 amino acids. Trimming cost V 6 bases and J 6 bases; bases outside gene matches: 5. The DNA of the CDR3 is TGTGCCAGTAGAGTACTAGCGGGAGGGGTCAATGAGCAGTTCTTC. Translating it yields CASRVLAGGVNEQFF.

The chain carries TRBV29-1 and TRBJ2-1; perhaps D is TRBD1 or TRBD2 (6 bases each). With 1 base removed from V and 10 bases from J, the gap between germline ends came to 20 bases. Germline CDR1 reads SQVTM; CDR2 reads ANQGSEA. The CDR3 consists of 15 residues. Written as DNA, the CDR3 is TGCAGCGTTGAAGGGACAGATGAGGGACTGCAAGAGCAGTTCTTC. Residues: CSVEGTDEGLQEQFF.

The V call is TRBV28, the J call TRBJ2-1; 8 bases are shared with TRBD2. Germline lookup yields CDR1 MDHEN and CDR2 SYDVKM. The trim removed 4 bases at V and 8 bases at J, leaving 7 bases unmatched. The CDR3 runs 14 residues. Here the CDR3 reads CASSSGLGIYEQFF. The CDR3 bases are TGTGCCAGCAGTTCGGGACTAGGAATCTATGAGCAGTTCTTC.

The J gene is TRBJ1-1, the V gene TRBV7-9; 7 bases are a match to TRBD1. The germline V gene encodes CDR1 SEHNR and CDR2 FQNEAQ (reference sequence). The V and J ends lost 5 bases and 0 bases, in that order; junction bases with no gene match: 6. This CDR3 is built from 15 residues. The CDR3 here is CASSPGTVMNTEAFF. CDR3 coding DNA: TGTGCCAGCAGCCCCGGGACAGTGATGAACACTGAAGCTTTCTTT.

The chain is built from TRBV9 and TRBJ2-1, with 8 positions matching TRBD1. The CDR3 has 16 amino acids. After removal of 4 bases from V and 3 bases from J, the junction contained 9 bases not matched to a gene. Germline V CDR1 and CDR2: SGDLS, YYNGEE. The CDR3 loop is CASSPQTGEVYNEQFF. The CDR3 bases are TGTGCCAGCAGCCCCCAGACAGGGGAAGTCTACAATGAGCAGTTCTTC.

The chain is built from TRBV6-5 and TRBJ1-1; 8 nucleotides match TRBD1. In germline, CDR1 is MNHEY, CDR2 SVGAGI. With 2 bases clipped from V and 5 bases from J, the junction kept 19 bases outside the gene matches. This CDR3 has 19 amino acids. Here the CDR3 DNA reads TGTGCCAGCAGTTACCTCAAAGACCTCAGGGGGCTGGGTCGGACTGAAGCTTTCTTT. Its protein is CASSYLKDLRGLGRTEAFF.

CDR3 amino acids: CATGRGTGANVLTF. The CDR3 DNA reads TGTGCCACCGGTAGGGGGACTGGGGCCAACGTCCTGACTTTC. V and J are TRBV15 and TRBJ2-6, with D possibly being TRBD1 (6 bases). V shed 8 bases and J shed 2 bases, with 10 bases lying between them. CDR1 is LNHNV and CDR2 is YYDKDF in the germline V gene (reference sequence). The CDR3 contains 14 residues.

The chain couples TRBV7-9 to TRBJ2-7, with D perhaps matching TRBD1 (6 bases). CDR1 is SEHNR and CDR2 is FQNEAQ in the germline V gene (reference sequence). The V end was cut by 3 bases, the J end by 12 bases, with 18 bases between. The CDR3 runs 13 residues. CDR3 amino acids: CASSLSPGVDRYF. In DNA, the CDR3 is TGTGCCAGCAGCTTGAGTCCAGGGGTGGATCGGTACTTC. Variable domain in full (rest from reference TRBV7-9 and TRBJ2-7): DTGVSQNPRHKITKRGQNVTFRCDPISEHNRLYWYRQTLGQGPEFLTYFQNEAQLEKSRLLSDRFSAERPKGSFSTLEIQRTEQGDSAMYLCASSLSPGVDRYFGPGTRLTVT.

The CDR3 spells CASSIVGGNHEQFF. The CDR3 DNA reads as TGTGCCAGTAGTATTGTTGGAGGGAATCATGAGCAGTTCTTC. The chain carries TRBV19 and TRBJ2-1, with TRBD2 as a possible D gene (6 bases). Germline values: CDR1 LNHDA, CDR2 SQIVND (reference sequence). CDR3 length: 14 residues. The germline V and J ends were trimmed by 3 bases and 8 bases, with 14 bases remaining between them.

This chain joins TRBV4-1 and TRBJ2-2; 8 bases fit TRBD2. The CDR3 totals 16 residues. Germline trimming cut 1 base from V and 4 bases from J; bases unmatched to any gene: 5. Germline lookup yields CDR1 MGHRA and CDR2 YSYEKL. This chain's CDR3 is CASSQAVLAATGELFF. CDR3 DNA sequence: TGCGCCAGCAGCCAAGCCGTACTAGCGGCCACCGGGGAGCTGTTTTTT.

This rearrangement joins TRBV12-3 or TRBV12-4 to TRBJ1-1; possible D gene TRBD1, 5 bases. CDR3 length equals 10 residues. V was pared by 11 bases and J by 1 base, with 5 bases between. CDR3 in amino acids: CAQGNTEAFF. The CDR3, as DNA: TGTGCCCAGGGGAACACTGAAGCTTTCTTT.